The next 9 T cell receptor beta chains were all read from a single sample in a study of OX40 agonist ivuxolimab in advanced cancers. Assay used: immunoSEQ multiplex PCR; TCRdb lists only in-frame clones, some missing. The table records more than 20,000 clones, roughly 88% of them present only once. The specimen was CD4+ or CD8+ T cells sorted from blood, collected in a trial of the OX40 agonist ivuxolimab. These receptors originate from an adult with an advanced solid tumor such as melanoma, head and neck, liver or kidney cancer.

This chain uses TRBV14 with TRBJ1-1; no clear D. Germline V CDR1 and CDR2: SGHDN, FVKESK. The V and J ends lost 5 bases and 1 base respectively, with 8 bases between them. The CDR3 extends over 13 amino acids. This chain's CDR3 is CASSVSPNTEAFF. The CDR3 bases are TGTGCCAGCAGCGTAAGTCCGAACACTGAAGCTTTCTTT.

This sequence joins TRBV5-1 and TRBJ2-5; D remains unclear. The J call may be incorrect, as the DNA end agrees better with TRBJ2-7. The CDR3 has 16 residues. From germline, CDR1 is SGHRS and CDR2 YFSETQ. CDR3 in amino acids: CASRPIGQIQSYEQYF. The CDR3 nucleotides are TGCGCCAGCCGACCAATCGGTCAGATCCAATCCTACGAGCAGTACTTC.

This clone has more than one count but fewer than ten. The chain joins TRBV6-1 to TRBJ1-1; D unclear. The germline V gene has CDR1 MNHNS and CDR2 SASEGT. The CDR3 is 13 residues long. V gave up 6 bases and J gave up 4 bases, with 12 bases separating them. CDR3 amino acids: CASSLHTPTEAFF. Here the CDR3 DNA reads TGTGCCAGCAGCCTACATACGCCCACTGAAGCTTTCTTT.

CDR3 bases: TGTGCCAGTCGGACAGGGGGGAACTATGGCTACACCTTC. It yields the protein CASRTGGNYGYTF. V is TRBV28 and J is TRBJ1-2; TRBD1 matches at 10 bases. V lost 9 bases to trimming and J lost 2 bases; unmatched junction nucleotides: 3. The CDR3 runs to 13 residues. The germline V gene encodes CDR1 MDHEN and CDR2 SYDVKM.

This rearrangement joins TRBV28 to TRBJ2-3; 7 nucleotides line up with TRBD2. The ends lost 5 bases at V and 5 bases at J; junction bases unmatched: 10. The V gene's germline CDR1 is MDHEN and CDR2 SYDVKM. This CDR3 comprises 15 residues. The CDR3 reads CASSDRGGRIDTQYF. The CDR3 bases are TGTGCCAGCAGTGACCGCGGCGGGAGAATAGATACGCAGTATTTT.

This chain connects TRBV30 to TRBJ2-3, with 7 bases matching TRBD1. Trimming cost V 0 bases and J 5 bases; bases outside gene matches: 2. There are 13 residues in the CDR3. Germline V CDR1 and CDR2: GTSNPN, SVGIG (reference sequence). DNA of the CDR3: TGTGCCTGGAGTGTACAGGGGTTAGATACGCAGTATTTT. Translating it yields CAWSVQGLDTQYF.

This chain joins TRBV2 and TRBJ2-5; D remains ambiguous. The ends were cut back, 3 bases at V and 7 bases at J, with 6 bases in the middle. The CDR3 is 11 amino acids. CDR1 is SNHLY and CDR2 is FYNNEI in the germline V gene. In nucleotides, the CDR3 is TGTGCCAGCAGTGAGTTTGGGACCCAGTACTTC. This sequence encodes CASSEFGTQYF.

For the CDR3, the DNA is TGCGCCAGCAGCTCTCCGGCGCAGATCCAAGAGACCCAGTACTTC. As protein: CASSSPAQIQETQYF. The chain employs TRBV5-1 and TRBJ2-5; no firm D call. The CDR3 extends over 15 amino acids. Germline loops: CDR1 SGHRS, CDR2 YFSETQ. Trimming stripped 3 bases from V and 1 base from J, with 13 bases between.

The rearrangement joins TRBV27 to TRBJ2-7, with D possibly TRBD2 on 6 matching bases. V lost 6 bases and J lost 2, with 14 bases in between. Germline V CDR1 and CDR2: MNHEY, SMNVEV (reference sequence). The length of the CDR3 is 14 residues. The CDR3 DNA reads as TGTGCCAGCAGACTGACGGGAGCTACCTACGAGCAGTACTTC. Its protein is CASRLTGATYEQYF.